What follows is one T cell receptor (beta chain) and its context. This clonotype was counted only a few times. Its antigen remains unidentified. No base quality values were provided; no much bigger clone lies one nucleotide off. The record originates from a study of early T cells in non-severe SARS-CoV-2 infection (dated by TCRdb to about 2021). Context from the whole study: TCR sequencing used bulk RNA from unsorted whole blood, so alpha and beta chains could not be paired.

Library preparation used 5' RACE. TCRdb names NextSeq 500 as the instrument used. The TCR library protocol attached unique molecular identifiers to individual cDNA molecules to correct for sequencing error and PCR bias. TCR alpha and beta chains were both sequenced, and the abundances of alpha and beta sequences in each sample were closely correlated with each other. In the paper's pipeline: Decombinator V4 was used to perform V gene, J gene and CDR3 annotation of TCR sequences. Expanded TCRs were defined as changing significantly between any two time points under a Poisson model with p below 0.0001. Abundances of TCRs were expressed as counts per million after normalisation to the total number of TCRs sequenced in each sample. MAIT TCRs were defined by TRAV1-2 paired with TRAJ12, TRAJ20 or TRAJ33, and iNKT TCRs by TRAV10 paired with TRAJ18. A search of VDJdb, accessed on 1 November 2021, was run for TCRs annotated to CMV, EBV and SARS-CoV-2, with TCRs annotated for multiple antigens excluded. TCRdb's own reprocessing of the public reads used fastp at Q25 and MiXCR and kept productive beta chains. Rows with a matching CDR3 protein are joined into one entry that keeps the most common DNA and genes. It is TCRdb's table, rather than the study itself, that gives the V and J calls and clone size. The sample data list tens of thousands of distinct CDR3 sequences, and about an eighth of these were observed just once. 6.5% to 9% of the sample comes from the top ten.

Taken from the germline V gene, the CDR1 and CDR2 loops are SGDLS and YYNGEE. Including cysteine and phenylalanine, the CDR3 has 15 amino acids. Left in the record is the CDR3 DNA by itself, 45 bases read in frame from the first base. From V the trimming removes 3 bases and from J it removes 5 bases, while the gene matches leave 8 bases of the junction unaccounted for. Study-level results and caveats: VDJdb matching was skewed toward anti-spike CD8 responses and likely underestimated virus-specific expansions, missing private and CD4 specificities.

The study was a case-control design nested within a healthcare worker cohort in London, UK, with weekly nasopharyngeal swab PCR tests and blood sampling. Healthcare workers were recruited during the week of the UK lockdown, between 23 and 31 March 2020, and followed weekly for up to roughly 15 weeks. Sequencing was done on a sample of whole blood. The chain joins TRBV9 to TRBJ1-1; TRBD1 agrees with 9 junctional bases. The TCR originated in an adult who was a healthcare worker with PCR-confirmed SARS-CoV-2 infection or an uninfected control (not recorded which). Here is the DNA: TGTGCCAGCAGCGCATCGGGACAGGGCGAGACTGAAGCTTTCTTT. This gives the protein CASSASGQGETEAFF.